This T cell receptor beta chain was recorded in a study of T cell responses to AZD1222 COVID-19 vaccine. Using immunoSEQ multiplex PCR, the repertoire was profiled, and TCRdb retains in-frame clones only, with some absent. The sample has over 80,000 clones, approximately 92% seen once. General observations from the study: All repertoire sampling was performed exclusively after the peak T cell response. Spike was spanned by vaccine-associated CD4 TCRs, with dominance at 160-218 and 743-854.

The trim removed 0 bases at V and 1 base at J, leaving 1 base unmatched. CDR1 is LGHNA and CDR2 is YNFKEQ in the germline V gene. The CDR3 contains 15 residues. A note on this clone: The antigen remains undetermined.

The rearrangement uses TRBV4-2 and TRBJ2-7; 9 bases match TRBD1. This TCR was sampled from an adult in good health. The sample here was peripheral blood, taken on day 0 of AZD1222 vaccination. The CDR3 spells CASSQEGTGSYEQYF. The CDR3 DNA sequence: TGTGCCAGCAGCCAAGAGGGGACAGGGTCCTACGAGCAGTACTTC.